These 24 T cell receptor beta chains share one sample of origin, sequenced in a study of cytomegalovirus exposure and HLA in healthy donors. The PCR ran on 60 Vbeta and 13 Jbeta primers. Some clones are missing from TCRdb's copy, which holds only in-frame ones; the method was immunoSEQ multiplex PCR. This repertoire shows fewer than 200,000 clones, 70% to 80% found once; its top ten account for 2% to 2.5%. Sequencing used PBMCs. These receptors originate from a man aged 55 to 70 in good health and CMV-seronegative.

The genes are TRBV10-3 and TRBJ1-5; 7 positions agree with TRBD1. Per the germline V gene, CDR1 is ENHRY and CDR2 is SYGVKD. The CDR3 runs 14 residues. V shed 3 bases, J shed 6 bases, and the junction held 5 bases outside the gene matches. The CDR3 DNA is TGTGCCATCAGTGAAGACAGGACAGGTCAGCCCCAGCATTTT. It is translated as CAISEDRTGQPQHF.

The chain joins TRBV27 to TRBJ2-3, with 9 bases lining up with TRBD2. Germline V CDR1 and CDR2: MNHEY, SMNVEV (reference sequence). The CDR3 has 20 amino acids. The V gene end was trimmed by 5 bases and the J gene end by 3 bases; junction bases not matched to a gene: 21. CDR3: CASSREWPSGEGQGTDTQYF. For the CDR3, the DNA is TGTGCCAGCAGTCGCGAATGGCCTAGCGGGGAGGGTCAGGGGACAGATACGCAGTATTTT.

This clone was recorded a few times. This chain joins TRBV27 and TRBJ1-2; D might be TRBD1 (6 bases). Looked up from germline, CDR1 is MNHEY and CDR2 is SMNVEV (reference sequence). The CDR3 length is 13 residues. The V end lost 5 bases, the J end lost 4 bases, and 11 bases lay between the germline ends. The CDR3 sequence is CASSATGSYGYTF. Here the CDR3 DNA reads TGTGCCAGCAGTGCGACAGGATCCTATGGCTACACCTTC.

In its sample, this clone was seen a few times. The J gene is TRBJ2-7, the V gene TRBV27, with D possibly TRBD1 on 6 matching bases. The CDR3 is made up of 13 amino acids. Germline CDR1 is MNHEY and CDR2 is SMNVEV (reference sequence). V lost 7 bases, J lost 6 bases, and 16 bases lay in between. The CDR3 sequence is CASKVTSRGEQYF. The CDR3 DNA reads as TGTGCCAGCAAGGTGACCAGCAGGGGCGAGCAGTACTTC.

The CDR3 reads CASIHELNSNQPQHF. Written as DNA, the CDR3 is TGTGCCAGTATTCACGAACTTAATAGCAATCAGCCCCAGCATTTT. This chain joins TRBV19 and TRBJ1-5; D gene unclear. V shed 7 bases and J shed 0 bases, with 13 bases lying between them. The CDR3 is 15 residues long. CDR1 LNHDA and CDR2 SQIVND come from the germline V gene (reference sequence). The full variable domain, in which reference TRBV19 and TRBJ1-5 provide the parts outside the CDR3, is DGGITQSPKYLFRKEGQNVTLSCEQNLNHDAMYWYRQDPGQGLRLIYYSQIVNDFQKGDIAEGYSVSREKKESFPLTVTSAQKNPTAFYLCASIHELNSNQPQHFGDGTRLSIL.

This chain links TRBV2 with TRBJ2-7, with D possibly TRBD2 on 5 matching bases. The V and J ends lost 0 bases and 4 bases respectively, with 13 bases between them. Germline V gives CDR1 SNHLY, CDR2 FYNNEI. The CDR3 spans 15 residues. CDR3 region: CASSEAPGIKYEQYF. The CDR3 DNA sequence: TGTGCCAGCAGTGAAGCGCCGGGAATTAAGTACGAGCAGTACTTC. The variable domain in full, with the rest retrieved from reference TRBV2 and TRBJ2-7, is EPEVTQTPSHQVTQMGQEVILRCVPISNHLYFYWYRQILGQKVEFLVSFYNNEISEKSEIFDDQFSVERPDGSNFTLKIRSTKLEDSAMYFCASSEAPGIKYEQYFGPGTRLTVT.

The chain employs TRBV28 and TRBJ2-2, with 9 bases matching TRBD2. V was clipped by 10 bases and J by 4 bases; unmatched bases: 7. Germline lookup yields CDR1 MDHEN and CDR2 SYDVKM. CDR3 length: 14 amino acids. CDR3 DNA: TGTGCCACCAGCCTAGCGGGAATCACCGGGGAGCTGTTTTTT. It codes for CATSLAGITGELFF.

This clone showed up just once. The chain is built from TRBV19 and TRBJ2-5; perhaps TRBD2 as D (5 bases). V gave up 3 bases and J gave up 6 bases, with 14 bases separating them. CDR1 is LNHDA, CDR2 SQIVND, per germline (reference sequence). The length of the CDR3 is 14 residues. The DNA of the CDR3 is TGTGCCAGTAGTATGGACTTACCCAAGAAGACCCAGTACTTC. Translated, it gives CASSMDLPKKTQYF.

The CDR3 sequence: CASSLTGGDRGRETQYF. The CDR3, as DNA: TGTGCCAGCAGTTTGACGGGGGGGGACAGGGGGCGCGAGACCCAGTACTTC. The gene calls are TRBV28 and TRBJ2-5; 12 bases agree with TRBD1. The CDR3 loop spans 17 amino acids. Germline V gene sequence: CDR1 MDHEN, CDR2 SYDVKM. V shed 3 bases, J shed 5 bases, and the junction held 10 bases outside the gene matches. The whole variable domain, filled in from reference TRBV28 and TRBJ2-5, reads DVKVTQSSRYLVKRTGEKVFLECVQDMDHENMFWYRQDPGLGLRLIYFSYDVKMKEKGDIPEGYSVSREKKERFSLILESASTNQTSMYLCASSLTGGDRGRETQYFGPGTRLLVL.

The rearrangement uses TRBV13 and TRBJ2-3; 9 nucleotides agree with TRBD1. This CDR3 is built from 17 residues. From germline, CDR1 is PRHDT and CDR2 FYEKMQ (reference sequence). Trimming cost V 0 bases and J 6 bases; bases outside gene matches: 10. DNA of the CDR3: TGTGCCAGCAGCTTAGGCCTTTTTGGGACAGGGAGGGATACGCAGTATTTT. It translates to CASSLGLFGTGRDTQYF.

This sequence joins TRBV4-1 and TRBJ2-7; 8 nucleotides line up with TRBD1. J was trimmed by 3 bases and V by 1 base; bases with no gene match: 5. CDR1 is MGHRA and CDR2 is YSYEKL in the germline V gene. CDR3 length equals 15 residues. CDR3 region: CASSQVPGGGYEQYF. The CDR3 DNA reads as TGCGCCAGCAGCCAAGTCCCAGGGGGCGGCTACGAGCAGTACTTC.

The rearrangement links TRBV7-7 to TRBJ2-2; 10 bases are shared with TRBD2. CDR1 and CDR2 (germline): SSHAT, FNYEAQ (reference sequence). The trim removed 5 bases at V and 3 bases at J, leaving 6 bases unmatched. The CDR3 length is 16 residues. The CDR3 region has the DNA TGTGCCAGCAGCCCCTTAGGACTAGCGGACACCGGGGAGCTGTTTTTT. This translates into CASSPLGLADTGELFF.

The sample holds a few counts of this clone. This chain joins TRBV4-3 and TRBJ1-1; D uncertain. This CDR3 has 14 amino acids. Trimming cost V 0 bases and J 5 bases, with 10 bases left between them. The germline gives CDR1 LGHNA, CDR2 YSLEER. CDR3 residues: CASSQDRRLTEAFF. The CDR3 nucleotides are TGCGCCAGCAGCCAAGATCGGCGGTTGACTGAAGCTTTCTTT.

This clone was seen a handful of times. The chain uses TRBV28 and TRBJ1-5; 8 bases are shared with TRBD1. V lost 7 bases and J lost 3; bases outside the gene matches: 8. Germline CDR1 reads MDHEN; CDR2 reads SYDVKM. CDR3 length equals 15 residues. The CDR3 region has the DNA TGTGCCAGCAACCCCGGACAGGGATACAATCAGCCCCAGCATTTT. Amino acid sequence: CASNPGQGYNQPQHF. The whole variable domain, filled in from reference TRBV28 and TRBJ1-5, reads DVKVTQSSRYLVKRTGEKVFLECVQDMDHENMFWYRQDPGLGLRLIYFSYDVKMKEKGDIPEGYSVSREKKERFSLILESASTNQTSMYLCASNPGQGYNQPQHFGDGTRLSIL.

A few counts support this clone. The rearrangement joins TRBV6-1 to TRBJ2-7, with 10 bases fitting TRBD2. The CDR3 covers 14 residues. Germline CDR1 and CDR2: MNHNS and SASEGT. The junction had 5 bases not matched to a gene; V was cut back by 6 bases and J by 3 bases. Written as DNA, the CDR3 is TGTGCCAGCAGGTCGCTAGCGGGGGTCTACGAGCAGTACTTC. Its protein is CASRSLAGVYEQYF.

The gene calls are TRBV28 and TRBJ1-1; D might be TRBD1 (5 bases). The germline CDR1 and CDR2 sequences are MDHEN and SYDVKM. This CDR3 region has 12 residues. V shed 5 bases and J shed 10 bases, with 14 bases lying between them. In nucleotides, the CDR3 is TGTGCCAGCAGTCGTTCAGGGTTGGGAGCTTTCTTT. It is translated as CASSRSGLGAFF.

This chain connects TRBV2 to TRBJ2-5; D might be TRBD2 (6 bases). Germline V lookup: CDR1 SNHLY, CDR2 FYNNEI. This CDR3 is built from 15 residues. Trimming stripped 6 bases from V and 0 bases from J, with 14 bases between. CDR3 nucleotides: TGTGCCAGCAGGAAACTAGCCGGGAACCAAGAGACCCAGTACTTC. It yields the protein CASRKLAGNQETQYF. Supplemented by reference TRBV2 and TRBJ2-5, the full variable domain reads EPEVTQTPSHQVTQMGQEVILRCVPISNHLYFYWYRQILGQKVEFLVSFYNNEISEKSEIFDDQFSVERPDGSNFTLKIRSTKLEDSAMYFCASRKLAGNQETQYFGPGTRLLVL.

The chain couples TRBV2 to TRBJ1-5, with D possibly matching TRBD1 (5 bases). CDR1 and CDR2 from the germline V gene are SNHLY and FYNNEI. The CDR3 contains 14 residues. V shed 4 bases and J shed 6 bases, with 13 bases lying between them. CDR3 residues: CASSGGRGTQPQHF. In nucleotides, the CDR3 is TGTGCCAGCAGTGGTGGAAGGGGTACTCAGCCCCAGCATTTT.

The chain's CDR3 is CASSQRLVHEQFF. CDR3 nucleotides: TGCGCCAGCAGCCAACGACTAGTTCATGAGCAGTTCTTC. The chain joins TRBV4-3 to TRBJ2-1, with a weak D call TRBD2 (6 bases). Germline CDR1 and CDR2: LGHNA and YSLEER. Trimming removed 2 bases from V and 8 bases from J, with 10 bases in between. This CDR3 has 13 amino acids.

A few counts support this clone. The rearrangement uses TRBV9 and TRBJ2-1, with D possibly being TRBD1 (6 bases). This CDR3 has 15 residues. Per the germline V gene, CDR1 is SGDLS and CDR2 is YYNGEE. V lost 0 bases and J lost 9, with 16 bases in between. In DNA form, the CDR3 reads TGTGCCAGCAGCGTAGGGGGCAGGGGTCTCGGTGAGCAGTTCTTC. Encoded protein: CASSVGGRGLGEQFF.

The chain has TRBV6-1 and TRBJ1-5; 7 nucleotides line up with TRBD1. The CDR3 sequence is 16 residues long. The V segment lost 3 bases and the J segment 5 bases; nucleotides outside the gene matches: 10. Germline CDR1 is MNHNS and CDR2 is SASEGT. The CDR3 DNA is TGTGCCAGCAGTGACCACGTGGGCAGGGGGGATCAGCCCCAGCATTTT. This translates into CASSDHVGRGDQPQHF.

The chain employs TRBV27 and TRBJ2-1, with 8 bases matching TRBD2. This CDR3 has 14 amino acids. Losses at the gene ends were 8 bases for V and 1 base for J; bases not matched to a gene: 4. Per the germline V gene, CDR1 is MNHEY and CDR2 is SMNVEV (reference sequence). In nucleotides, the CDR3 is TGTGCCAGCCGCCCGGGGGGGTCCTACAATGAGCAGTTCTTC. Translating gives CASRPGGSYNEQFF.

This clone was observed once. The CDR3 reads CAVLTDTQYF. In nucleotides, the CDR3 is TGTGCCGTCCTCACAGATACGCAGTATTTT. The chain has TRBV7-9 and TRBJ2-3; unclear D gene. This CDR3 has 10 residues. In germline, CDR1 is SEHNR, CDR2 FQNEAQ (reference sequence). V shed 11 bases and J shed 2 bases, with 5 bases lying between them.

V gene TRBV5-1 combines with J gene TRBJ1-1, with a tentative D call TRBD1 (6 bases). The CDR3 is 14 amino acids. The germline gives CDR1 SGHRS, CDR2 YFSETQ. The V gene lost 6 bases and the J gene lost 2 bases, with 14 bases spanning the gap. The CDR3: CASTTGQLNTEAFF. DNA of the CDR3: TGCGCCAGCACCACGGGACAACTCAACACTGAAGCTTTCTTT.